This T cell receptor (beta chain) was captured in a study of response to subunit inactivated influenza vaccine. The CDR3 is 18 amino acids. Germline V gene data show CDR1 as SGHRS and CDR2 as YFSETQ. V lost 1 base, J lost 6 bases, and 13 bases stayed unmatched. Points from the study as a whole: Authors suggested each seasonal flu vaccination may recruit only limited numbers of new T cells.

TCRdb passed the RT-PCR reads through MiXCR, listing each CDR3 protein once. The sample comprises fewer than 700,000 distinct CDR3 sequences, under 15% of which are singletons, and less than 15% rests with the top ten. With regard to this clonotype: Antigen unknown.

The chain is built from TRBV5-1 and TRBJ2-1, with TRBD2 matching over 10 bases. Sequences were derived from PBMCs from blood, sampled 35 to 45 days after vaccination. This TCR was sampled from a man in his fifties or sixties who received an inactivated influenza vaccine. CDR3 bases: TGCGCCAGCAGCTTGAGGGGGGGCCGACTAGCGGGCCTCAATGAGCAGTTCTTC. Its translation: CASSLRGGRLAGLNEQFF.